This T cell receptor beta chain is drawn from a study of OX40 agonist ivuxolimab in advanced cancers. Study results and caveats: Among the least clonally expanded were partial responders at 0.1-3.0 mg/kg.

Assay used: immunoSEQ multiplex PCR; TCRdb lists only in-frame clones, some missing. Of 55,000 to 65,000 clones detected, about 88% appear once; the ten largest clones hold roughly 4%. Autoimmune disease history or systemic immunosuppression meant exclusion. As for this clone: Its antigen is as yet unknown.

Per germline, CDR1 SGHRS and CDR2 YFSETQ. The CDR3 has 18 residues. V lost 0 bases and J lost 9; bases outside the gene matches: 14. The sequenced sample was CD4+ or CD8+ T cells sorted from blood, obtained in a trial of the OX40 agonist ivuxolimab. V is TRBV5-1 and J is TRBJ2-2, with 10 nucleotides matching TRBD1. The receptor was derived from an adult with an advanced solid tumor such as melanoma, head and neck, liver or kidney cancer. CDR3 nucleotide sequence: TGCGCCAGCAGCTTGGCGGGACAGGGGCCAATTGTGGGCCGGGAGCTGTTTTTT. This gives the protein CASSLAGQGPIVGRELFF.